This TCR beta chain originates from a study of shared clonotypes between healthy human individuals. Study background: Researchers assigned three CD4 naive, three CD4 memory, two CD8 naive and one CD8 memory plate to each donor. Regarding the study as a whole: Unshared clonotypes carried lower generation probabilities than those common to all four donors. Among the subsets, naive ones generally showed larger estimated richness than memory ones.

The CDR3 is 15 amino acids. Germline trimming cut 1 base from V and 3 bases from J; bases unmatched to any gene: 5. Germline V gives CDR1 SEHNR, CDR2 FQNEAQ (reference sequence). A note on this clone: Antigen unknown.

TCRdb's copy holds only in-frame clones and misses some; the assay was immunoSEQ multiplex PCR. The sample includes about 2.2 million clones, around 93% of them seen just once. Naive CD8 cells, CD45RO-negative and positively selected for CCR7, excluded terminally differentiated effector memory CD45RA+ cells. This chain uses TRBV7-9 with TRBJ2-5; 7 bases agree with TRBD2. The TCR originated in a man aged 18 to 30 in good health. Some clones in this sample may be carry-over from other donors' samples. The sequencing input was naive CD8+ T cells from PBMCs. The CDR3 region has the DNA TGTGCCAGCAGCTTAGAACCTAGCGGAAAAGAGACCCAGTACTTC. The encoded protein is CASSLEPSGKETQYF.